There are many counts of the clone carrying this T cell receptor beta chain. Antigen: not known. The sample comes from a study of CD8 T cells in ankylosing spondylitis. Libraries for TCR beta were made by quantitative 5'-RACE with molecular barcodes. TCRdb redid the calling of the 5' RACE reads with MiXCR, one entry per CDR3 protein. The sample contains 150,000 to 200,000 distinct CDR3 sequences, 13% of which appear only once. The CDR3 runs to 12 residues. Per germline, CDR1 MNHNS and CDR2 SASEGT. Losses at the gene ends were 8 bases for V and 6 bases for J; bases not matched to a gene: 6. Study-wide results and caveats: It appeared that ankylosing spondylitis blood was characterized by a TCR beta motif of about eight highly homologous variants.

The chain employs TRBV6-1 and TRBJ1-2; 7 bases agree with TRBD1. Sequenced material: blood, either unsorted or a sorted T cell fraction (not recorded which). The sequence derives from a female donor with ankylosing spondylitis or in good health (not recorded which). The CDR3 loop is CASLRDSNGYTF. CDR3 in DNA: TGTGCCAGCCTCCGGGACAGCAATGGCTACACCTTC.